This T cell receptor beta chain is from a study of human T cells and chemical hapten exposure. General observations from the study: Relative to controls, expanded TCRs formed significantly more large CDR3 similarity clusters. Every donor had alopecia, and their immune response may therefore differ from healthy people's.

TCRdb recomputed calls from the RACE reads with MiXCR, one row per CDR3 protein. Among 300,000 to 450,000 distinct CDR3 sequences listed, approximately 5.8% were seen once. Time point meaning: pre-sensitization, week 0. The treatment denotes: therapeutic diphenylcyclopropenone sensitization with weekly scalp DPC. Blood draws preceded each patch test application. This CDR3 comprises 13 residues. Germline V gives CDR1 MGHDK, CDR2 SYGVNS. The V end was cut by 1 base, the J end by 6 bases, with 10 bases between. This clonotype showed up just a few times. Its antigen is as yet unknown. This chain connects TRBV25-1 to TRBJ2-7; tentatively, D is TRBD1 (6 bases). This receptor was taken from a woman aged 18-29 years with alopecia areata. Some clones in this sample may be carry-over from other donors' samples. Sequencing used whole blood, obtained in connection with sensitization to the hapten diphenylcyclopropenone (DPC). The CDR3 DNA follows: TGTGCCAGCAGTGAATTCTCAGGGGTCGAGCAGTACTTC. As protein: CASSEFSGVEQYF.